Listed here are 13 T cell receptor beta chains from one sample, sequenced in a study of early T cells in non-severe SARS-CoV-2 infection (dated by TCRdb to about 2021). Library creation used 5' RACE. Sequencing was performed on a NextSeq 500. TCRdb applied fastp at Q25 and MiXCR to the public reads, then kept only in-frame beta chains. Merged by CDR3 protein, the rows form single entries marked with the most common genes and DNA. The sample records tens of thousands of distinct CDR3 sequences, roughly 13% of which are singletons. The ten biggest clones cover approximately 1% of the sample. What was sequenced was whole blood. The receptor set was obtained from an adult who was a healthcare worker with PCR-confirmed SARS-CoV-2 infection or an uninfected control (not recorded which).

The CDR3 here is CATVLVAGTDTQYF. DNA of the CDR3: TGTGCCACGGTCTTGGTAGCAGGCACAGATACGCAGTATTTT. This rearrangement joins TRBV7-9 to TRBJ2-3; D call uncertain. Germline CDR1 SEHNR, CDR2 FQNEAQ (reference sequence). CDR3 length: 14 amino acids. The V and J ends lost 10 bases and 1 base respectively, with 15 bases between them.

This clonotype has at least ten counts. The rearrangement joins TRBV6-4 to TRBJ2-1; D may be TRBD1 (6 bases). Deletions cut 4 bases from V and 4 bases from J, with 14 bases between. CDR3 size: 15 residues. From germline, CDR1 is MRHNA and CDR2 SNTAGT. DNA for the CDR3: TGTGCCAGCAGTGCACAAGCAGGGACATACAATGAGCAGTTCTTC. It specifies CASSAQAGTYNEQFF.

This clonotype was detected ten times or more. This chain uses TRBV21-1 with TRBJ2-7; the table assigns TRBD1, which was not confirmed against the DNA. TRBV21-1 counts as a pseudogene. The CDR3 runs to 16 residues. CDR3 protein: CASSNRPGQRGLEQYF. The CDR3 bases are TGTGCCAGCAGCAATCGGCCGGGACAGAGGGGCCTCGAGCAGTACTTC.

This clonotype occurred a few times. The chain has TRBV4-2 and TRBJ1-2, with a tentative D call TRBD1 (5 bases). Trimming removed 5 bases at V and 3 bases at J, with 16 bases between. This CDR3 region has 15 residues. Germline lookup yields CDR1 LGHNA and CDR2 YNFKEQ. For the CDR3, the DNA is TGTGCCAGCAGCAGCCGGGACCGGTCCGACTATGGCTACACCTTC. Translation gives CASSSRDRSDYGYTF.

The sample holds a few counts of this clonotype. The genes are TRBV6-5 and TRBJ2-5, with D maybe TRBD2 (5 bases). Trimming cost V 0 bases and J 5 bases, with 10 bases left between them. The CDR3 sequence is 14 residues long. Per the germline V gene, CDR1 is MNHEY and CDR2 is SVGAGI. The CDR3 protein is CASSYSNTGETQYF. As DNA, the CDR3 is TGTGCCAGCAGTTACTCGAATACGGGGGAGACCCAGTACTTC.

Ten or more counts support this clonotype. This sequence joins TRBV27 and TRBJ2-7; no reliable D call. CDR3 length equals 13 residues. Germline V gives CDR1 MNHEY, CDR2 SMNVEV (reference sequence). The ends were cut back, 5 bases at V and 3 bases at J, with 11 bases in the middle. CDR3 in DNA: TGTGCCAGCAGTCTCCTGGGCAACTACGAGCAGTACTTC. Translating gives CASSLLGNYEQYF.

This clonotype has ten or more counts. The chain recombines TRBV27 with TRBJ2-7, with D possibly TRBD2 on 6 matching bases. CDR3 length equals 17 residues. Germline V gene lookup returns CDR1 MNHEY and CDR2 SMNVEV (reference sequence). Trimming cost V 5 bases and J 5 bases, with 25 bases left between them. CDR3 sequence: CASSPRSSGGVLHEQYF. The DNA for the CDR3 is TGTGCCAGCAGTCCCCGTAGTAGCGGAGGGGTACTCCACGAGCAGTACTTC.

In this sample, this clonotype turned up a few times. The chain couples TRBV5-1 to TRBJ2-2; D gene ambiguous. CDR1 and CDR2 (germline): SGHRS, YFSETQ. V dropped 4 bases and J dropped 1 base, with 17 bases sitting between them. This CDR3 spans 17 amino acids. The CDR3 DNA sequence: TGCGCCAGCAGCCCCAGATCTAGTGGGCTGAACACCGGGGAGCTGTTTTTT. Protein product: CASSPRSSGLNTGELFF.

This clonotype came up many times. The genes are TRBV7-8 and TRBJ2-1; a weak D match, TRBD2 (6 bases). The CDR3 is 15 amino acids. V gave up 10 bases and J gave up 3 bases, with 19 bases separating them. Germline V gene lookup returns CDR1 SGHVS and CDR2 FQNEAQ. The CDR3 DNA is TGTGCCACCAGTCGGGGGAGCAGCGACTACAATGAGCAGTTCTTC. It encodes CATSRGSSDYNEQFF.

This clonotype showed up many times. The rearrangement joins TRBV28 to TRBJ1-6, with TRBD1 identical over 7 bases. J was trimmed by 5 bases and V by 5 bases; bases with no gene match: 15. Germline CDR1 and CDR2: MDHEN and SYDVKM. This CDR3 contains 18 residues. DNA of the CDR3: TGTGCCAGCAGTCCCCCTTCGGGGTCAGGGGGTAATAATTCACCCCTCCACTTT. Translation gives CASSPPSGSGGNNSPLHF.

About this clonotype: The CDR3 does not end in the conserved phenylalanine or tryptophan, so this is likely a read error. V usage is TRBV28 and J usage is TRBJ1-1; 7 positions match TRBD1. Trimming took 5 bases from V and 10 from J; bases not matched to a gene: 13. Germline CDR1 reads MDHEN; CDR2 reads SYDVKM. There are 14 residues in the CDR3. The CDR3: CASSRWTGVRSAFS. In DNA form, the CDR3 reads TGTGCCAGCAGTCGATGGACAGGAGTCCGGTCAGCTTTCTCT.

This clonotype came up many times. The chain links TRBV6-2 or TRBV6-3 to TRBJ1-5; 9 bases map to TRBD1. Germline V gene sequence: CDR1 MNHEY, CDR2 SVGEGT. The CDR3 is made up of 18 amino acids. Losses at the gene ends were 4 bases for V and 6 bases for J; bases not matched to a gene: 16. The CDR3 DNA reads TGTGCCAGCAGTTCCACGACCTACAGGGGGCGGAAGGGTCAGCCCCAGCATTTT. This codes for CASSSTTYRGRKGQPQHF.

The chain uses TRBV5-1 and TRBJ2-1; 10 bases match TRBD2. CDR1 and CDR2 from the germline V gene are SGHRS and YFSETQ. J was trimmed by 10 bases and V by 6 bases; bases with no gene match: 13. There are 15 residues in the CDR3. DNA for the CDR3: TGCGCCAGCACCGTCTCCTTAGCGGGAGGCCGGGAGCAGTTCTTC. Protein: CASTVSLAGGREQFF.